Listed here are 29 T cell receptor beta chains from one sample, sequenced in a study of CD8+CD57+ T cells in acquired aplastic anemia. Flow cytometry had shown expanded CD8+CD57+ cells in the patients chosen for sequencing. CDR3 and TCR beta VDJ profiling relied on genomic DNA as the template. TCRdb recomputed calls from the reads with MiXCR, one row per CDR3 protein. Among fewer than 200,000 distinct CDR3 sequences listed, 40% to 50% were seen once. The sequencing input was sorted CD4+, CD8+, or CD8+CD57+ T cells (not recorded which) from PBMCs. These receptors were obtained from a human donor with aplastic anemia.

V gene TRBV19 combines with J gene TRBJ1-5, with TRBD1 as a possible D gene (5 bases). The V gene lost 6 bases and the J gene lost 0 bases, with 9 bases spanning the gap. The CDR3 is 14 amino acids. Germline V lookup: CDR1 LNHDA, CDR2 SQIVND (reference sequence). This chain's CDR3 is CASRDIHSNQPQHF. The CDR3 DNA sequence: TGTGCCAGTAGGGACATCCATAGCAATCAGCCCCAGCATTTT. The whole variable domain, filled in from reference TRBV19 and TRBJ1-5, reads DGGITQSPKYLFRKEGQNVTLSCEQNLNHDAMYWYRQDPGQGLRLIYYSQIVNDFQKGDIAEGYSVSREKKESFPLTVTSAQKNPTAFYLCASRDIHSNQPQHFGDGTRLSIL.

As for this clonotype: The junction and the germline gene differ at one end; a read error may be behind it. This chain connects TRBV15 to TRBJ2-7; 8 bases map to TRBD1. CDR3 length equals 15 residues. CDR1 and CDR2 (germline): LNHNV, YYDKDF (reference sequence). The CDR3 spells CVTSRSGTGSYEQYF. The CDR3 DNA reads TGTGTCACCAGCAGGTCTGGGACAGGCTCCTACGAGCAGTACTTC.

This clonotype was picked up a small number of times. This CDR3 is CSGTNTGYGYTF. In DNA, the CDR3 is TGCAGCGGTACTAACACTGGATATGGCTACACCTTC. The chain recombines TRBV29-1 with TRBJ1-2; D uncertain. The germline V gene encodes CDR1 SQVTM and CDR2 ANQGSEA. V shed 7 bases and J shed 5 bases, with 14 bases lying between them. The CDR3 covers 12 residues.

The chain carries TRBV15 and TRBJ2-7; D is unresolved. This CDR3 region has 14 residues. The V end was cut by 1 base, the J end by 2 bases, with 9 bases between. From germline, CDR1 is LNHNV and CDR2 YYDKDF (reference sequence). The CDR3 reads CATSRVSTTYEQYF. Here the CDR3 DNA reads TGTGCCACCAGCAGAGTATCGACCACCTACGAGCAGTACTTC.

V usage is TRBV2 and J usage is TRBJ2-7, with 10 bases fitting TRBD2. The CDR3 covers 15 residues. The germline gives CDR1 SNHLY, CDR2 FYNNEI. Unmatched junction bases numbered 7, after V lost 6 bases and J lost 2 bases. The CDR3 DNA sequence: TGTGCCAGCAGGCTCGGAGCGGGAGGGGCCTACGAGCAGTACTTC. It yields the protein CASRLGAGGAYEQYF. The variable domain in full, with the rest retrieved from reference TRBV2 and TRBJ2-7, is EPEVTQTPSHQVTQMGQEVILRCVPISNHLYFYWYRQILGQKVEFLVSFYNNEISEKSEIFDDQFSVERPDGSNFTLKIRSTKLEDSAMYFCASRLGAGGAYEQYFGPGTRLTVT.

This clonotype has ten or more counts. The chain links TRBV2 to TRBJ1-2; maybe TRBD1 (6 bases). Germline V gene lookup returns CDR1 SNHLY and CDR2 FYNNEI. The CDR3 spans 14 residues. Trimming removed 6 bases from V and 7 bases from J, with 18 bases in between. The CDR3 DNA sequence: TGTGCCAGCAGACCGGACAGCGATTTCCGTGGCTACACCTTC. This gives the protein CASRPDSDFRGYTF.

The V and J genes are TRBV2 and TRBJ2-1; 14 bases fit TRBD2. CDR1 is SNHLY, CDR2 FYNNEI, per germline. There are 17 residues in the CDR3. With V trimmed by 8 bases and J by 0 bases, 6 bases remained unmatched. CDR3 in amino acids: CASGTSGSVSSYNEQFF. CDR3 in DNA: TGTGCCAGCGGGACTAGCGGGAGCGTGAGCTCCTACAATGAGCAGTTCTTC.

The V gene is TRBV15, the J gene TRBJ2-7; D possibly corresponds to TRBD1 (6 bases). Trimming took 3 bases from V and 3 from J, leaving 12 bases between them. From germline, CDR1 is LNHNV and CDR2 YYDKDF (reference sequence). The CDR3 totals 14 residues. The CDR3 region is CATSSAGTYYEQYF. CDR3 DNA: TGTGCCACCAGCAGCGCAGGGACATACTACGAGCAGTACTTC. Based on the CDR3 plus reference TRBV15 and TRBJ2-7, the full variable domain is DAMVIQNPRYQVTQFGKPVTLSCSQTLNHNVMYWYQQKSSQAPKLLFHYYDKDFNNEADTPDNFQSRRPNTSFCFLDIRSPGLGDTAMYLCATSSAGTYYEQYFGPGTRLTVT.

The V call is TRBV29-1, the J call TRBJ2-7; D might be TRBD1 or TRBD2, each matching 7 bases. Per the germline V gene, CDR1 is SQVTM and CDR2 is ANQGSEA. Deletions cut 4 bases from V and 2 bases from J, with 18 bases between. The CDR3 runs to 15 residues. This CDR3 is CSVAGGRDSPYEQYF. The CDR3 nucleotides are TGCAGCGTTGCGGGGGGCCGGGACAGCCCCTACGAGCAGTACTTC.

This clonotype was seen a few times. As DNA, the CDR3 is TGTGCCAGTAGTAGTTTAGCCAAAAACATTCAGTACTTC. Translation: CASSSLAKNIQYF. The chain has TRBV19 and TRBJ2-4; unclear D gene. This CDR3 is 13 amino acids long. The germline gives CDR1 LNHDA, CDR2 SQIVND (reference sequence). V was shortened by 4 bases and J by 0 bases, with 4 bases between the two germline ends.

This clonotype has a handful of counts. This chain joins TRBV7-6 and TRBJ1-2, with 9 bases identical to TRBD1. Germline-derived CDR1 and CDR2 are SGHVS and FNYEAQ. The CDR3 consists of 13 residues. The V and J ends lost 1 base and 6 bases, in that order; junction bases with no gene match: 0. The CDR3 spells CASSLGDRDGYTF. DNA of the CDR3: TGTGCCAGCAGCTTAGGGGACAGGGATGGCTACACCTTC. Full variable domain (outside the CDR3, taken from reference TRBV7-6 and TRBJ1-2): GAGVSQSPRYKVTKRGQDVALRCDPISGHVSLYWYRQALGQGPEFLTYFNYEAQQDKSGLPNDRFSAERPEGSISTLTIQRTEQRDSAMYRCASSLGDRDGYTFGSGTRLTVV.

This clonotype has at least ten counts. The CDR3 protein is CASIGQELMNTEAFF. CDR3 in DNA: TGTGCCAGCATTGGGCAAGAACTCATGAACACTGAAGCTTTCTTT. The chain recombines TRBV2 with TRBJ1-1; D unclear. Germline CDR1 reads SNHLY; CDR2 reads FYNNEI. V was trimmed by 7 bases and J by 0 bases, leaving 15 bases between them. This CDR3 contains 15 residues.

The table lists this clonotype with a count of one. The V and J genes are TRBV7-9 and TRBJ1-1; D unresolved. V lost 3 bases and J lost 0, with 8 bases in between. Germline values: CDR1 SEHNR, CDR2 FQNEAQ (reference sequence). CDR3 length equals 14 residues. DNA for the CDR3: TGTGCCAGCAGCTTGTCTGGGATGAACACTGAAGCTTTCTTT. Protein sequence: CASSLSGMNTEAFF.

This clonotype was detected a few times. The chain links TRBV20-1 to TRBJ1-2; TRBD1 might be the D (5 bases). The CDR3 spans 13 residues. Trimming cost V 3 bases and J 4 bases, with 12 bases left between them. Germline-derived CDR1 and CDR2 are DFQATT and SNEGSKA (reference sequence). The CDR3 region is CSASPRAGYGYTF. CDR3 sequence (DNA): TGCAGTGCTAGCCCCAGGGCGGGCTATGGCTACACCTTC.

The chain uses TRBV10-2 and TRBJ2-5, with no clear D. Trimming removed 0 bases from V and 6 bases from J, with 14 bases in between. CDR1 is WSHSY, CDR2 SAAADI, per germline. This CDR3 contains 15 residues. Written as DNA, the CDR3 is TGCGCCAGCAGTGAGTCCCCTCTATCTCCTAAGACCCAGTACTTC. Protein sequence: CASSESPLSPKTQYF.

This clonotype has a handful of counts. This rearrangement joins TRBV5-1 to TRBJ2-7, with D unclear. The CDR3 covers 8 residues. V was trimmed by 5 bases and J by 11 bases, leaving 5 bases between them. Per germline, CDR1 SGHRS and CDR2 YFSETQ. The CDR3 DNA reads TGCGCCAGCAGTTTGAAGTACTTC. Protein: CASSLKYF.

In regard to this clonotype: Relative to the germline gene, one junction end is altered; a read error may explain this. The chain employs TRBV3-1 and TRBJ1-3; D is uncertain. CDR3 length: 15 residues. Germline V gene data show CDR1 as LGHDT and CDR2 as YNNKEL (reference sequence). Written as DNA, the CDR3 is TGTGCCAGCAGCCAAGTCGGGCAGGCTGGAAACACCATATGTTTT. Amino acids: CASSQVGQAGNTICF.

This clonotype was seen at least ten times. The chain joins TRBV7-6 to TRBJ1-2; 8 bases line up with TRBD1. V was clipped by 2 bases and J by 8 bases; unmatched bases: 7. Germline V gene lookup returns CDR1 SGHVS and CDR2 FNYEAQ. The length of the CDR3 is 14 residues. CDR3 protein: CASSLQQGARGYTF. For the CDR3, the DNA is TGTGCCAGCAGCTTACAGCAGGGGGCGCGGGGCTACACCTTC. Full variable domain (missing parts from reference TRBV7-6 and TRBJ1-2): GAGVSQSPRYKVTKRGQDVALRCDPISGHVSLYWYRQALGQGPEFLTYFNYEAQQDKSGLPNDRFSAERPEGSISTLTIQRTEQRDSAMYRCASSLQQGARGYTFGSGTRLTVV.

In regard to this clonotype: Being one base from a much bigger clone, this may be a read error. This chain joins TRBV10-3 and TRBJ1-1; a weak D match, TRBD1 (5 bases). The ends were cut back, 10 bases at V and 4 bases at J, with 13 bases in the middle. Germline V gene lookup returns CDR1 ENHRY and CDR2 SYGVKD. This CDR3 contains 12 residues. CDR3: CASEEGVTEAFF. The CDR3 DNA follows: TGTGCCAGCGAGGAAGGGGTCACTGAAGCTTTCTTT.

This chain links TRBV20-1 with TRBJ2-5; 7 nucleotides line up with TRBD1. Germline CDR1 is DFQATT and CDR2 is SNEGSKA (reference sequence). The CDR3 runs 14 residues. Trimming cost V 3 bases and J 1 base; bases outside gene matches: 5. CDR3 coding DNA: TGCAGTGCTAGCTTCGGGACAGCCCAAGAGACCCAGTACTTC. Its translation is CSASFGTAQETQYF.

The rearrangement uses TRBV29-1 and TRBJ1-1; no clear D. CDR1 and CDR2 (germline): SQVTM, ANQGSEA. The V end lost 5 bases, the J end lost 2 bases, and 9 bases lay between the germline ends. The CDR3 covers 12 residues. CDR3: CSVFLYNTEAFF. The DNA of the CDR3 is TGCAGCGTTTTCCTCTATAACACTGAAGCTTTCTTT.

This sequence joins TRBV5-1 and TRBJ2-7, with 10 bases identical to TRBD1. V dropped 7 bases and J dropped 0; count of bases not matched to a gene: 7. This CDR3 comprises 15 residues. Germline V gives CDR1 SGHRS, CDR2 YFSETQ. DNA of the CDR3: TGCGCCAGCCAACTGGGACAGGGGTTCTCCTACGAGCAGTACTTC. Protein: CASQLGQGFSYEQYF.

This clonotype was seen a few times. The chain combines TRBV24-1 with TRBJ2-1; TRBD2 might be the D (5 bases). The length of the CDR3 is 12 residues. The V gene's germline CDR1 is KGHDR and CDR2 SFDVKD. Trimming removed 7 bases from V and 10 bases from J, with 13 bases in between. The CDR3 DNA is TGTGCCACCAGGAATGGAGAGCGGGAGCAGTTCTTC. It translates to CATRNGEREQFF.

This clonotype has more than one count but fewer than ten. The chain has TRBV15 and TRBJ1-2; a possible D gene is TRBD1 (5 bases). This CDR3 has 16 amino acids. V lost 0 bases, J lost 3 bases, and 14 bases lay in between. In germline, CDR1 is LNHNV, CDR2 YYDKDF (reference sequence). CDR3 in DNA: TGTGCCACCAGCAGAGATTCCAGGGAGGGGCACTATGGCTACACCTTC. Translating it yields CATSRDSREGHYGYTF. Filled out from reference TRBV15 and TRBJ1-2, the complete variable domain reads DAMVIQNPRYQVTQFGKPVTLSCSQTLNHNVMYWYQQKSSQAPKLLFHYYDKDFNNEADTPDNFQSRRPNTSFCFLDIRSPGLGDTAMYLCATSRDSREGHYGYTFGSGTRLTVV.

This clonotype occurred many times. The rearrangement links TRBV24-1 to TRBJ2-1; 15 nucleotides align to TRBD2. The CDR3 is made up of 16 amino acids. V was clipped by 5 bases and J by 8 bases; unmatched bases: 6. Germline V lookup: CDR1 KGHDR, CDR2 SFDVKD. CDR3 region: CATSGRTSGGGDEQFF. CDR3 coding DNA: TGTGCCACCAGTGGACGGACTAGCGGGGGGGGGGATGAGCAGTTCTTC.

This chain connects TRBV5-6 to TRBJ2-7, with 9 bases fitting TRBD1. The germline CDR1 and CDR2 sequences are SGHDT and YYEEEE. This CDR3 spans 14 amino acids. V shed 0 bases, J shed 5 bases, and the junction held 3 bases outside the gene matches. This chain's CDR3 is CASSLGDRDDEQYF. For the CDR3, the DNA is TGTGCCAGCAGCTTGGGGGACAGGGACGACGAGCAGTACTTC.

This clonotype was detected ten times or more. The CDR3 nucleotides are TGCAGTGCAGGGACTTTTAGCACAGATACGCAGTATTTT. Translating it yields CSAGTFSTDTQYF. V is TRBV20-1 and J is TRBJ2-3; a weak D match, TRBD2 (6 bases). The CDR3 runs to 13 residues. The germline V gene has CDR1 DFQATT and CDR2 SNEGSKA (reference sequence). V was clipped by 6 bases and J by 0 bases, with 10 bases between them.

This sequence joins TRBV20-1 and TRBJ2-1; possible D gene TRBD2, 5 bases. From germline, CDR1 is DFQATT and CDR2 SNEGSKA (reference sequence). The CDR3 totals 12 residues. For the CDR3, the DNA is TGCAGCTCCGGAGGCTGGTACAATGAGCAGTTCTTC. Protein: CSSGGWYNEQFF.

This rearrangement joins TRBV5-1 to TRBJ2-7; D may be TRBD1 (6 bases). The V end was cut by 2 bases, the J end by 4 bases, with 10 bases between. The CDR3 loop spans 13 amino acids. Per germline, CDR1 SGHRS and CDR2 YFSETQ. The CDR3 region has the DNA TGCGCCAGCAGCTTCGATACAGGGTACGAGCAGTACTTC. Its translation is CASSFDTGYEQYF. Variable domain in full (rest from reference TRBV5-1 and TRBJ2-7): KAGVTQTPRYLIKTRGQQVTLSCSPISGHRSVSWYQQTPGQGLQFLFEYFSETQRNKGNFPGRFSGRQFSNSRSEMNVSTLELGDSALYLCASSFDTGYEQYFGPGTRLTVT.